The following is a T cell receptor beta chain sequence with its context. The CDR3 extends over 13 amino acids. Germline V gives CDR1 SGDLS, CDR2 YYNGEE. Trimming removed 4 bases at V and 7 bases at J, with 11 bases between. The assay was immunoSEQ multiplex PCR, and TCRdb's table has in-frame clones only and misses some. The sample shows approximately 170,000 clones, around 88% of them seen only once. The entry originates in a study of control samples from healthy donors and cancer patients. Sequencing input: blood. This TCR derives from a woman in her 30s in good health. The chain links TRBV9 to TRBJ2-2; perhaps TRBD1 as D (6 bases). The CDR3 loop is CASSPSGVGELFF. The CDR3 region has the DNA TGTGCCAGCAGCCCTTCAGGGGTCGGGGAGCTGTTTTTT.